A selection of T cell receptor beta chains follows, all from one sample in a study of early stage breast cancer tumors. Using immunoSEQ multiplex PCR, the repertoire was profiled, and TCRdb retains in-frame clones only, with some absent. The sample lists roughly 5,400 clones; 64% were seen once. The sequenced sample consisted of breast tumor tissue. The receptors derive from a person between 45 and 65 years old with breast cancer. CDR3s include the opening cysteine and the closing phenylalanine or tryptophan. D genes are given only for firm matches. Only some rows state a clone size, as once, few, many or a class for expanded clones.

D,size,J,V,DNA,CDR3
-,once,TRBJ2-3,TRBV5-1,TGCGCCAGCAGCGGGGGCCGGGACACTAGCACAGATACGCAGTATTTT,CASSGGRDTSTDTQYF
-,-,TRBJ2-7,TRBV5-1,TGCGCCAGCAGCTTTAGGGGCCCAACCTACGAGCAGTACTTC,CASSFRGPTYEQYF
TRBD1,-,TRBJ2-5,TRBV5-1,TGCGCCAGCAGCAGGGGACAGCTCCAAGAGACCCAGTACTTC,CASSRGQLQETQYF
-,-,TRBJ2-4,TRBV4-2,TGTGCCAGCAGCCAAGAGGGAAACATTCAGTACTTC,CASSQEGNIQYF
-,few,TRBJ1-3,TRBV18,TGTGCCAGCTCACCAACAGGGAATTCTGGAAACACCATATATTTT,CASSPTGNSGNTIYF
TRBD2,large,TRBJ2-3,TRBV7-3,TGTGCCAGCAGCTTACGGCTAGCGGGAGGGCCGACAGATACGCAGTATTTT,CASSLRLAGGPTDTQYF
TRBD1,-,TRBJ1-3,TRBV29-1,TGCAGCGTTGACCCTCAGGGGGCTGGAAACACCATATATTTT,CSVDPQGAGNTIYF
TRBD2,-,TRBJ2-5,TRBV6-1,TGTGCCTCCTTAGCGGGAGTCTGGCAAGAGACCCAGTACTTC,CASLAGVWQETQYF
-,-,TRBJ2-5,TRBV6-5,TGTGCCACGAGGACCACGGGAGAGACCCAGTACTTC,CATRTTGETQYF
-,-,TRBJ2-5,TRBV9,TGTGCCAGCAGCGTGTTTGGCGGGGTCCAAGAGACCCAGTACTTC,CASSVFGGVQETQYF
-,-,TRBJ2-1,TRBV6-6,TGTGCCAGCAAGCGTCTCCCAAGCTCCTACAATGAGCAGTTCTTC,CASKRLPSSYNEQFF
-,-,TRBJ1-5,TRBV6-5,TGTGCCAGCCAAGCAGGGTTAAGGCAGCCCCAGCATTTT,CASQAGLRQPQHF
TRBD1,-,TRBJ1-2,TRBV30,TGCGCGGGGACAGGGAACTATGGCTACACCTTC,CAGTGNYGYTF
-,large,TRBJ2-3,TRBV15,TGTGCCACCAGCAGCCCCGCGGGGACGCAGTATTTT,CATSSPAGTQYF
TRBD1,-,TRBJ1-1,TRBV7-9,TGTGCCAGCAGTCCCCGACAGGGATCGAACACTGAAGCTTTCTTT,CASSPRQGSNTEAFF
-,-,TRBJ1-1,TRBV7-6,TGTGCCAGCAGCTTAGCAGGGGGGAGCACTGAAGCTTTCTTT,CASSLAGGSTEAFF
-,-,TRBJ2-1,TRBV5-6,TGTGCCAGCAGCTTGGCCGATGAGCAGTTCTTC,CASSLADEQFF
TRBD1,few,TRBJ1-5,TRBV19,TGTGCCAGTAGTATGGGACAGGATAATCAGCCCCAGCATTTT,CASSMGQDNQPQHF
TRBD1,few,TRBJ1-5,TRBV5-1,TGCGCCAGCAGCTTATGGGACAGCAAGAATAGCAATCAGCCCCAGCATTTT,CASSLWDSKNSNQPQHF
-,few,TRBJ2-2,TRBV7-3,TGTGCCAGCCGGACCCCTACCGGGGAGCTGTTTTTT,CASRTPTGELFF
-,-,TRBJ1-2,TRBV5-5,TGTGCCACTACAAGGGGCCTGAACTATGGCTACACCTTC,CATTRGLNYGYTF
TRBD2,once,TRBJ2-7,TRBV5-1,TGCGCCAGCAGCAAACTAGCGGAGGATTACGAGCAGTACTTC,CASSKLAEDYEQYF
-,-,TRBJ2-7,TRBV7-2,TGTGCCAGCAGCTTAGCTGCGGGTAGCGGAGCCTACGAGCAGTACTTC,CASSLAAGSGAYEQYF
-,-,TRBJ2-1,TRBV7-2,TGTGCCAGCAGCAAATACTACAGGGTCGATGAGCAGTTCTTC,CASSKYYRVDEQFF
-,-,TRBJ2-3,TRBV11-1,TGTGCCAGCAGCTTATACCGGGACTCTTATTACACAGATACGCAGTATTTT,CASSLYRDSYYTDTQYF
-,-,TRBJ2-1,TRBV11-1,TGTGCCAGCAGCCGACGAGTAGCGGCCTATGCCTACAATGAGCAGTTCTTC,CASSRRVAAYAYNEQFF
-,-,TRBJ2-1,TRBV9,TGTGCCAGCAGCGTATTCGGGGACGGTGAGCAGTTCTTC,CASSVFGDGEQFF
TRBD1,medium-sized,TRBJ1-6,TRBV5-1,TGCGCCAGCAGGGGCGGCACAGGGGGAAATAATTCACCCCTCCACTTT,CASRGGTGGNNSPLHF
TRBD2,-,TRBJ2-1,TRBV5-1,TGCGCCAGCAGCTTGGCGGTAGCGGGGGAGCAGTTCTTC,CASSLAVAGEQFF
TRBD1,-,TRBJ1-2,TRBV5-6,TGTGCCAGCAGCGTGGACAGGGGTAGCTATGGCTACACCTTC,CASSVDRGSYGYTF
TRBD1,-,TRBJ1-1,TRBV10-3,TGTGCCATCAGAGAAGGGGGCGTAACTGAAGCTTTCTTT,CAIREGGVTEAFF
-,once,TRBJ2-5,TRBV6-6,TGTGCCAGCAGTATTCAAGCGACCCAGTACTTC,CASSIQATQYF
-,-,TRBJ2-3,TRBV7-2,TGTGCCAGCAGTCAGAGGGTAGCCGCAGATACGCAGTATTTT,CASSQRVAADTQYF
-,once,TRBJ2-2,TRBV9,TGTGCCAGCAGCGCCTTATTGGGGGAGCTGTTTTTT,CASSALLGELFF
-,once,TRBJ2-5,TRBV18,TGTGCCAGCTCACCACGAGGAAGCGTAGGGGAGACCCAGTACTTC,CASSPRGSVGETQYF
-,-,TRBJ1-5,TRBV9,TGTGCCAGCAGCTCAGGAGGGGGCAATCAGCCCCAGCATTTT,CASSSGGGNQPQHF
TRBD1,-,TRBJ1-2,TRBV5-6,TGTGCCAGCAGCGACGGGACAGGGGTTAGCTATGGCTACACCTTC,CASSDGTGVSYGYTF
-,few,TRBJ1-6,TRBV7-8,TGTGCCAGCAGCTTAGGAGGGTACGGGTATACTCCCCTCCACTTT,CASSLGGYGYTPLHF
TRBD2,-,TRBJ2-3,TRBV19,TGTGCCAGTACCCCCGGGGGGGCCGGAGCAGATACGCAGTATTTT,CASTPGGAGADTQYF
-,-,TRBJ2-2,TRBV5-6,TGTGCCAGCAGCTTGGGGCCGGTGGACACCGGGGAGCTGTTTTTT,CASSLGPVDTGELFF
-,-,TRBJ2-1,TRBV19,TGTGCCAGTAGCGTTACTAGCTCCTCCTACAATGAGCAGTTCTTC,CASSVTSSSYNEQFF
-,few,TRBJ2-7,TRBV27,TGTGCCAGCAGTTTATCCCCCGGGGCGGGCTACGAGCAGTACTTC,CASSLSPGAGYEQYF
-,-,TRBJ2-2,TRBV30,TGTGCCTGGAGTGTACAGCACACCGGGGAGCTGTTTTTT,CAWSVQHTGELFF
-,-,TRBJ2-6,TRBV27,TGTGCCAGCAGCGTGGGCGGGACTGGGGCCAACGTCCTGACTTTC,CASSVGGTGANVLTF
TRBD1,-,TRBJ1-6,TRBV7-4,TGTGCCAGCAGCTTACAGGGGGCCAGTAATTCACCCCTCCACTTT,CASSLQGASNSPLHF
TRBD1,-,TRBJ1-4,TRBV28,TGTGCCAGCGGGACAGGGGCCTTGCTATCGGACGGGAATGAAAAACTGTTTTTT,CASGTGALLSDGNEKLFF
TRBD1,few,TRBJ1-1,TRBV7-2,TGTGCCAGCAGCTTAGTCGCCACAGGGGACACTGAAGCTTTCTTT,CASSLVATGDTEAFF
TRBD1,few,TRBJ1-1,TRBV27,TGTGCCAGCTCGGGACAGGGGGGTACTGAAGCTTTCTTT,CASSGQGGTEAFF
-,-,TRBJ2-3,TRBV29-1,TGCAGCGTCCAACAGGGATCAGATACGCAGTATTTT,CSVQQGSDTQYF